This TCR beta chain was documented in a study of blood T cell repertoires in COVID-19. Overall study context: Samples of COVID-19 (acute and convalescent) were obtained from the United States, Italy and Spain. PBMCs, B-cell-depleted T cells, or T cells were the source of the cDNA or gDNA that made up the material.

The CDR3 length is 15 residues. Germline V gene lookup returns CDR1 LGHDT and CDR2 YNNKEL (reference sequence). Deletions cut 8 bases from V and 6 bases from J, with 19 bases between. TCRdb's table, derived via immunoSEQ multiplex PCR, lists solely in-frame clones and lacks some. Of around 280,000 clones listed, 88% were seen once; the top ten hold around 11%. In Seattle, patients joined the study during active infection and were tracked longitudinally. This TCR derives from a woman in her 30s with COVID-19, enrolled during active disease. The chain couples TRBV3-1 (or the pseudogene TRBV3-2) to TRBJ2-2, with D hard to call. Sequencing used peripheral blood. The CDR3 region is CASLSPAGAPGELFF. The CDR3 DNA sequence: TGTGCCAGCCTCTCGCCCGCCGGTGCACCCGGGGAGCTGTTTTTT.